What follows are 17 T cell receptor beta chains derived from one specimen sequenced in a study of beta chain features in type 1 diabetes. Of the isolated RNA, all was reverse transcribed, and so the sequenced material was expressed TCRB transcripts. Profiled with immunoSEQ multiplex PCR; TCRdb holds only in-frame clones, not every one. The table includes about 350,000 clones, roughly 21% detected once. The material sequenced was naive CD4+ T cells from blood. Receptors originate from a young woman in good health.

In its sample, this clone was seen a few times. The rearrangement links TRBV30 to TRBJ1-2; maybe TRBD1 (5 bases). This CDR3 is 13 amino acids long. V was clipped by 5 bases and J by 7 bases, with 17 bases between them. In germline, CDR1 is GTSNPN, CDR2 SVGIG (reference sequence). The CDR3 protein is CAWVTAPSGGYTF. In DNA, the CDR3 is TGTGCCTGGGTGACAGCGCCTTCAGGTGGCTACACCTTC.

The chain uses TRBV2 and TRBJ2-3, with no clear D. The CDR3 runs 12 residues. With 5 bases removed from V and 4 bases from J, the gap between germline ends came to 7 bases. Germline CDR1 and CDR2: SNHLY and FYNNEI. CDR3 loop: CASSLGSDTQYF. The CDR3 DNA reads TGTGCCAGCAGTCTCGGTTCAGATACGCAGTATTTT.

This clone turned up a few times. The chain uses TRBV14 and TRBJ2-3; no definite D call. V gave up 5 bases and J gave up 6 bases, with 12 bases separating them. This CDR3 has 13 residues. Germline CDR1 and CDR2: SGHDN and FVKESK. Here the CDR3 reads CASSAQVSDTQYF. The CDR3 nucleotides read TGTGCCAGCAGCGCCCAGGTTTCCGATACGCAGTATTTT.

This clone was recorded a few times. The rearrangement joins TRBV23-1 to TRBJ1-5; 10 bases align to TRBD1. TRBV23-1 carries the ORF label, with uncertain function. The junction had 10 bases not matched to a gene; V was cut back by 4 bases and J by 7 bases. This CDR3 has 16 residues. The CDR3 nucleotides are TGCGCCAGCAGTCGCCTCACGGACAGGGGGATGCAGCCCCAGCATTTT. Amino acid sequence: CASSRLTDRGMQPQHF.

The V call is TRBV7-9, the J call TRBJ2-5; tentatively, D is TRBD2 (5 bases). The V end lost 5 bases, the J end lost 5 bases, and 12 bases lay between the germline ends. Germline values: CDR1 SEHNR, CDR2 FQNEAQ (reference sequence). The CDR3 is 13 amino acids. CDR3 nucleotide sequence: TGTGCCAGCAGCGTAAATCCGGGGGAGACCCAGTACTTC. Translated: CASSVNPGETQYF.

The J gene is TRBJ2-1, the V gene TRBV5-1, with 11 bases that match TRBD2. Germline V gives CDR1 SGHRS, CDR2 YFSETQ. CDR3 length equals 15 residues. The V segment lost 3 bases and the J segment 8 bases; nucleotides outside the gene matches: 7. The CDR3 DNA reads TGCGCCAGCAGCTCTGTAGCGGGGGGGCGTCATGAGCAGTTCTTC. This encodes CASSSVAGGRHEQFF.

The V and J genes are TRBV4-1 and TRBJ2-4; TRBD1 might be the D (5 bases). The CDR3 contains 15 residues. From germline, CDR1 is MGHRA and CDR2 YSYEKL. Trimming shortened V by 5 bases and J by 1 base, and 12 bases separated the two germline ends. The CDR3 protein is CASSIGVGAKNIQYF. As DNA, the CDR3 is TGCGCCAGCAGCATAGGGGTAGGGGCCAAAAACATTCAGTACTTC.

V and J are TRBV19 and TRBJ2-1; 11 positions match TRBD2. The J segment lost 12 bases and the V segment lost 4 bases, leaving 11 bases of the junction unmatched. The germline V gene has CDR1 LNHDA and CDR2 SQIVND (reference sequence). This CDR3 region has 15 residues. CDR3 nucleotide sequence: TGTGCCAGTAGTACCCAACTAGCGGGGGCGAGGGGGCAGTTCTTC. Residues: CASSTQLAGARGQFF.

V is TRBV5-6 and J is TRBJ2-5, with 8 bases identical to TRBD2. V shed 4 bases and J 3 bases; nucleotides not matched to a gene: 2. Germline V gives CDR1 SGHDT, CDR2 YYEEEE. The CDR3 runs to 13 residues. The CDR3 DNA reads TGTGCCAGCAGCGGGACTAGAAAAGAGACCCAGTACTTC. Translated: CASSGTRKETQYF. The full variable domain, its missing parts supplied by reference TRBV5-6 and TRBJ2-5, is DAGVTQSPTHLIKTRGQQVTLRCSPKSGHDTVSWYQQALGQGPQFIFQYYEEEERQRGNFPDRFSGHQFPNYSSELNVNALLLGDSALYLCASSGTRKETQYFGPGTRLLVL.

The rearrangement links TRBV9 to TRBJ2-3; 7 bases are shared with TRBD2. Germline V CDR1 and CDR2: SGDLS, YYNGEE. V lost 0 bases, J lost 6 bases, and 7 bases stayed unmatched. The CDR3 length is 15 residues. Written as DNA, the CDR3 is TGTGCCAGCAGCGTAGCTCGGGGGGTCGCCGATACGCAGTATTTT. Amino acids: CASSVARGVADTQYF.

The chain couples TRBV7-2 to TRBJ2-5; 8 bases map to TRBD2. The germline V gene encodes CDR1 SGHTA and CDR2 FQGNSA. The CDR3 sequence is 18 residues long. With 5 bases clipped from V and 1 base from J, the junction kept 15 bases outside the gene matches. The CDR3 loop reads CASSMGGLAGVFQETQYF. DNA for the CDR3: TGTGCCAGCAGCATGGGGGGCCTAGCGGGCGTTTTCCAAGAGACCCAGTACTTC. Full variable domain (remainder filled in from reference TRBV7-2 and TRBJ2-5): GAGVSQSPSNKVTEKGKDVELRCDPISGHTALYWYRQSLGQGLEFLIYFQGNSAPDKSGLPSDRFSAERTGGSVSTLTIQRTQQEDSAVYLCASSMGGLAGVFQETQYFGPGTRLLVL.

The chain carries TRBV30 and TRBJ2-3; 10 positions agree with TRBD2. The germline gives CDR1 GTSNPN, CDR2 SVGIG (reference sequence). Trimming cost V 2 bases and J 1 base; bases outside gene matches: 6. This CDR3 is 16 amino acids long. CDR3 in amino acids: CAWSPPLAGGTDTQYF. CDR3 bases: TGTGCCTGGAGTCCGCCGCTAGCGGGAGGCACAGATACGCAGTATTTT.

The chain links TRBV27 to TRBJ2-7; TRBD1 is a possible D gene (6 bases). The CDR3 runs 13 residues. The V gene's germline CDR1 is MNHEY and CDR2 SMNVEV (reference sequence). Trimming took off 6 bases at V and 3 bases at J, with 12 bases between the two ends. CDR3 coding DNA: TGTGCCAGCAGCCGGGACACTTACTACGAGCAGTACTTC. Its translation is CASSRDTYYEQYF.

The chain recombines TRBV25-1 with TRBJ1-4; 9 bases fit TRBD1. The CDR3 totals 16 residues. V gave up 4 bases and J gave up 4 bases; unmatched junction bases: 7. The germline CDR1 and CDR2 sequences are MGHDK and SYGVNS. The DNA for the CDR3 is TGTGCCAGCAGTGCCACGACAGGGGGTTTTAATGAAAAACTGTTTTTT. Protein product: CASSATTGGFNEKLFF.

This chain uses TRBV9 with TRBJ2-3; possible D gene TRBD1, 5 bases. The V gene's germline CDR1 is SGDLS and CDR2 YYNGEE. The CDR3 runs 17 residues. The V gene lost 4 bases and the J gene lost 2 bases, with 20 bases spanning the gap. The CDR3 loop reads CASSPRKGLRLTDTQYF. The CDR3 nucleotides read TGTGCCAGCAGCCCTCGGAAGGGGCTACGCCTCACAGATACGCAGTATTTT. The whole variable domain, filled in from reference TRBV9 and TRBJ2-3, reads DSGVTQTPKHLITATGQRVTLRCSPRSGDLSVYWYQQSLDQGLQFLIQYYNGEERAKGNILERFSAQQFPDLHSELNLSSLELGDSALYFCASSPRKGLRLTDTQYFGPGTRLTVL.

This clone was detected only a few times. The chain carries TRBV5-1 and TRBJ2-5, with a tentative D call TRBD2 (5 bases). There are 14 residues in the CDR3. Germline V CDR1 and CDR2: SGHRS, YFSETQ. Trimming cost V 4 bases and J 5 bases, with 15 bases left between them. The CDR3 sequence: CASSPPGSGETQYF. CDR3 sequence (DNA): TGCGCCAGCAGCCCCCCAGGCTCGGGGGAGACCCAGTACTTC.

This clone has just a few counts. The chain combines TRBV7-9 with TRBJ2-1; 9 bases match TRBD2. The CDR3 has 15 amino acids. Per the germline V gene, CDR1 is SEHNR and CDR2 is FQNEAQ (reference sequence). V trimming: 2 bases; J trimming: 6 bases; junction bases outside the gene matches: 5. CDR3 nucleotides: TGTGCCAGCAGCTTAAGCGGCGGGAGGGCCAATGAGCAGTTCTTC. Encoded protein: CASSLSGGRANEQFF.